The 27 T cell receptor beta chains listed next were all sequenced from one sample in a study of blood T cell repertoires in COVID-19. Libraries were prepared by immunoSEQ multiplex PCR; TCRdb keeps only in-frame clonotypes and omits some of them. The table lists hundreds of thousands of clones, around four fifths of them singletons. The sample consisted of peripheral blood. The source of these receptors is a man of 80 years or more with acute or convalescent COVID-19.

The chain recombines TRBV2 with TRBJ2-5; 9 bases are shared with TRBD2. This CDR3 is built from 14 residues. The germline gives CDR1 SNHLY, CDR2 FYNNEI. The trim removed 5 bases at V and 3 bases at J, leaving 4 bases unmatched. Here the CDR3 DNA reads TGTGCCAGCAGTATCTCTAGCGGGAAAGAGACCCAGTACTTC. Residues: CASSISSGKETQYF.

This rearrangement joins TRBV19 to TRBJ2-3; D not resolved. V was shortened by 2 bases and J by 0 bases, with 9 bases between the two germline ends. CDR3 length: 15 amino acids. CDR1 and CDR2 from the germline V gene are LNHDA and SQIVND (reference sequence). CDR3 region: CASSISVTSTDTQYF. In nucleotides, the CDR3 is TGTGCCAGTAGTATATCGGTAACTAGCACAGATACGCAGTATTTT.

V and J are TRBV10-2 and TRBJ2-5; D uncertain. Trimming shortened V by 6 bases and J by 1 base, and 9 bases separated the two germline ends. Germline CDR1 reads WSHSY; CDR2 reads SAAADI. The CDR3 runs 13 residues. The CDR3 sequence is CASSWSVQETQYF. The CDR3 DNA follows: TGCGCCAGCAGCTGGTCAGTCCAAGAGACCCAGTACTTC.

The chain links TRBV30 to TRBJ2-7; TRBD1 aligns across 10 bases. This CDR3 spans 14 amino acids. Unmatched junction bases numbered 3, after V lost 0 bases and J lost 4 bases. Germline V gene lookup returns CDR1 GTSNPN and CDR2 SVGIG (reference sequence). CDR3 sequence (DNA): TGTGCCTGGAGTGTCTGGGACAGGGGTTACGAGCAGTACTTC. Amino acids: CAWSVWDRGYEQYF.

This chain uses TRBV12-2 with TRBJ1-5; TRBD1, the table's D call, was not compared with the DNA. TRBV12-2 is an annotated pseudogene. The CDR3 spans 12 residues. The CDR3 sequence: CASRPDRRPQHF. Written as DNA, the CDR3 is TGTGCAAGTCGCCCCGACAGACGGCCCCAGCATTTT.

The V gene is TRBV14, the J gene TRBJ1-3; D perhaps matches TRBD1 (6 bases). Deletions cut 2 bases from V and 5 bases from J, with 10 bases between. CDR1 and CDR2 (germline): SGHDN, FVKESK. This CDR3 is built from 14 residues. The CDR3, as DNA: TGTGCCAGCAGCCAAACAGGGATGAGAAACACCATATATTTT. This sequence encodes CASSQTGMRNTIYF.

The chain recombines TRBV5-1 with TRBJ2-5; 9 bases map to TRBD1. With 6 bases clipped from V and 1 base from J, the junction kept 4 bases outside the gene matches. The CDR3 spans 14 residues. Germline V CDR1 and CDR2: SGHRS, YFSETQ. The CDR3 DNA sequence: TGCGCCAGCAACAGGGGGCGACCCCAAGAGACCCAGTACTTC. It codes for CASNRGRPQETQYF.

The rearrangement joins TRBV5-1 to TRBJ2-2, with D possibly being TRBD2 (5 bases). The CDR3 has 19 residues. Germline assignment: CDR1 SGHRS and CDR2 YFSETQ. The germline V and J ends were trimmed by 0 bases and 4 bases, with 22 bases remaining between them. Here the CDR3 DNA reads TGCGCCAGCAGCTTGGCCGGCAGCAGAGGGATAGTCGGCACCGGGGAGCTGTTTTTT. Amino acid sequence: CASSLAGSRGIVGTGELFF.

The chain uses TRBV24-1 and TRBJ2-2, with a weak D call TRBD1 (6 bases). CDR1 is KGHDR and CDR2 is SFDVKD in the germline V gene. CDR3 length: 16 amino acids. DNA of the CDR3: TGTGGGGACGCTCCTCTTCACGGCAGGGGCGCCGGGGAGCTGTTTTTT. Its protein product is CGDAPLHGRGAGELFF.

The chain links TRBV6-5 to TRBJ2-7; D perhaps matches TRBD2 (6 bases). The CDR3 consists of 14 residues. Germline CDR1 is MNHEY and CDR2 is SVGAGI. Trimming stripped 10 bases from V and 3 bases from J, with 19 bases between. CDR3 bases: TGTGCCACCCAGAGGGGAGGAGGGCGCTACGAGCAGTACTTC. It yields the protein CATQRGGGRYEQYF.

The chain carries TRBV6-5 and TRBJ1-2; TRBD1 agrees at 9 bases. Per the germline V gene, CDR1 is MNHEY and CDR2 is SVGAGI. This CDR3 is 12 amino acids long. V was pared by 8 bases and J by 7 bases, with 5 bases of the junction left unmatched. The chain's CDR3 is CASGGQGFGYTF. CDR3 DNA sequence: TGTGCCAGCGGGGGACAGGGTTTTGGCTACACCTTC.

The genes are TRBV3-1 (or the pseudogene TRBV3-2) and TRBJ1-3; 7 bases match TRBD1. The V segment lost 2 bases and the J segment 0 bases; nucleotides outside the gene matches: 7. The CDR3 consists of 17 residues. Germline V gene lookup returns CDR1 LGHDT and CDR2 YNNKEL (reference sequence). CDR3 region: CASSQWDSPDSGNTIYF. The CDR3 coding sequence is TGTGCCAGCAGCCAATGGGACAGCCCGGACTCTGGAAACACCATATATTTT.

CDR3 region: CASSERGQSSYNSPLHF. In DNA form, the CDR3 reads TGTGCCAGCAGTGAGAGGGGACAGAGCTCCTATAATTCACCCCTCCACTTT. The gene calls are TRBV6-1 and TRBJ1-6, with 7 positions matching TRBD1. CDR1 is MNHNS and CDR2 is SASEGT in the germline V gene. The CDR3 runs to 17 residues. The V segment lost 3 bases and the J segment 0 bases; nucleotides outside the gene matches: 5.

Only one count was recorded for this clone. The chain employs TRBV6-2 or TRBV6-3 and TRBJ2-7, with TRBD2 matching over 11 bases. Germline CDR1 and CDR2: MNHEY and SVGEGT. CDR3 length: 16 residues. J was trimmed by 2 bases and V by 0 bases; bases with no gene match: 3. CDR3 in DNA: TGTGCCAGCAGTTACTCGAAACTAGCGGGAGCCTACGAGCAGTACTTC. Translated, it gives CASSYSKLAGAYEQYF.

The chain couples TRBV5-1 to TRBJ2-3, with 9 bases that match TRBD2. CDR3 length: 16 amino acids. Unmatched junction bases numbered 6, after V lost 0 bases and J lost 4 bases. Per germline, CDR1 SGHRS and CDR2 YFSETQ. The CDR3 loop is CASSLAGVAGADTQYF. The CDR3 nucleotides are TGCGCCAGCAGCTTGGCCGGGGTAGCGGGAGCAGATACGCAGTATTTT.

The CDR3 region has the DNA TGTGCCAGCAGAGACAGTAGCAATCAGCCCCAGCATTTT. Its protein is CASRDSSNQPQHF. The chain joins TRBV6-5 to TRBJ1-5; D is perhaps TRBD1 (5 bases). Trimming cost V 6 bases and J 0 bases, with 6 bases left between them. The CDR3 is 13 amino acids. The V gene's germline CDR1 is MNHEY and CDR2 SVGAGI.

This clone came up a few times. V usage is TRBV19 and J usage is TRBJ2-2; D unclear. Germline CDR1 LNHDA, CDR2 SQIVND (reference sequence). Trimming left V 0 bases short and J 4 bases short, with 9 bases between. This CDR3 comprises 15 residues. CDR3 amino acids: CASSIDRVSTGELFF. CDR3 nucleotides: TGTGCCAGTAGTATAGATCGCGTGAGCACCGGGGAGCTGTTTTTT.

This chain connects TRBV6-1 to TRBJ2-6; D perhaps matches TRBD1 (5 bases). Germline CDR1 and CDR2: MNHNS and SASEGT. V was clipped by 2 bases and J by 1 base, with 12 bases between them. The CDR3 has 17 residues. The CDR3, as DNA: TGTGCCAGCAGTGAACAGGGCTTTTTGTCTGGGGCCAACGTCCTGACTTTC. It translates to CASSEQGFLSGANVLTF.

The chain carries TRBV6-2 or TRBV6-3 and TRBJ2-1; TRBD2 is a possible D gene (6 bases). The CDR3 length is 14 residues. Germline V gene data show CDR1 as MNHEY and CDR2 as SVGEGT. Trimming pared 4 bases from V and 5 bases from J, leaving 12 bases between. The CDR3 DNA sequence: TGTGCCAGCAGTTCCTCCGGCGGGGACAATGAGCAGTTCTTC. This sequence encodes CASSSSGGDNEQFF.

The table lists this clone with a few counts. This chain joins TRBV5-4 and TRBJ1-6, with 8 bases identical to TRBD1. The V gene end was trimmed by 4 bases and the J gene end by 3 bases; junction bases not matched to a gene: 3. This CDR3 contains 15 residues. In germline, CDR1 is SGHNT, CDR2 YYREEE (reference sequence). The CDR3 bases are TGTGCCAGCAGCCAAGGACAGGGCTATAATTCACCCCTCCACTTT. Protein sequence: CASSQGQGYNSPLHF.

CDR3 nucleotide sequence: TGTGCCAGCAGCTTGGAAGGGGTCCACTATGGCTACACCTTC. Translating it yields CASSLEGVHYGYTF. The chain is built from TRBV5-4 and TRBJ1-2; D might be TRBD1 (5 bases). The germline CDR1 and CDR2 sequences are SGHNT and YYREEE (reference sequence). This CDR3 is 14 amino acids long. The V gene lost 0 bases and the J gene lost 3 bases, with 9 bases spanning the gap.

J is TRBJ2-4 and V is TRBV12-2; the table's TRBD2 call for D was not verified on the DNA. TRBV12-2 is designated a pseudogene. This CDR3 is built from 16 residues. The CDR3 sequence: CASRLARSLRPGIQYF. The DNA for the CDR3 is TGTGCAAGTCGCTTGGCTAGATCTCTGCGTCCGGGCATTCAGTACTTC.

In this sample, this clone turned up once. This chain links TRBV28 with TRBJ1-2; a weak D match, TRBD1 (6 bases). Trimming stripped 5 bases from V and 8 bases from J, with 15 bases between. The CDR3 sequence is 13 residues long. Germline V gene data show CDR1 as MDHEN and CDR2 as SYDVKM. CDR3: CASSTSRGVGYTF. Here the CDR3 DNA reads TGTGCCAGCAGTACGAGCAGGGGAGTCGGCTACACCTTC.

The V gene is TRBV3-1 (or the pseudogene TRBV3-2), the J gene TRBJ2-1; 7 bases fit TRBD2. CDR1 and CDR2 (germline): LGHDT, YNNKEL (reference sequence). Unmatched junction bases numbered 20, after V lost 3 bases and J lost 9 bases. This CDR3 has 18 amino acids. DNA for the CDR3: TGTGCCAGCAGCCAGGGGTTTTCCGGCCAGCGGGATTCGATTGAGCAGTTCTTC. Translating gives CASSQGFSGQRDSIEQFF.

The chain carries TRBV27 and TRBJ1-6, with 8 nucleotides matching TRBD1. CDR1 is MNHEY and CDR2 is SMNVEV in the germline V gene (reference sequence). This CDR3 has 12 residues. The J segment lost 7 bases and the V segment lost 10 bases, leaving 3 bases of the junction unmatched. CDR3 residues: CATRTGNSPLHF. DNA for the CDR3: TGTGCCACCAGGACAGGGAATTCACCCCTCCACTTT.

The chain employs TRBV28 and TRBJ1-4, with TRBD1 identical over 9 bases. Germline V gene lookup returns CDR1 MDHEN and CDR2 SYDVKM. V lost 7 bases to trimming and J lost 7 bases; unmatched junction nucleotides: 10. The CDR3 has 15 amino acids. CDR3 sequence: CASKKPGQGGEKLFF. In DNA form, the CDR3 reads TGTGCCAGCAAAAAACCGGGACAGGGCGGTGAAAAACTGTTTTTT.

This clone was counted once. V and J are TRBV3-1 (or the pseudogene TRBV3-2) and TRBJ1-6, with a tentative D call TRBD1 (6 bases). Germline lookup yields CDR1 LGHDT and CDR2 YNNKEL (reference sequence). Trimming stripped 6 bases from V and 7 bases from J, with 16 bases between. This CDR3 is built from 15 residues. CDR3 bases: TGTGCCAGCAGGGAACCAACAGGGAGAAATTCACCCCTCCACTTT. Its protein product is CASREPTGRNSPLHF.